This T cell receptor beta chain was observed in a study of T cell responses to AZD1222 COVID-19 vaccine. Second-dose intervals near 4 or 12 weeks were combined. This clone came up once. Its antigen remains unknown. Study results and limitations: Following two doses of AZD1222, Spike-specific TCR breadth and depth rose. Possibly, clonal diversity was underestimated; donors were largely white British and included more females.

Sequenced by immunoSEQ multiplex PCR; TCRdb stores in-frame clones only, minus some. The sample includes 78,000 or so clones, roughly 80% of them seen just once. The specimen comprised peripheral blood, sampled 28 days after the second AZD1222 dose. This TCR was recovered from an adult who received the AZD1222 COVID-19 vaccine.

In nucleotides, the CDR3 is TGTGCCAGTAGCTTTGGAGGGACCAATTCACCCCTCCACTTT. Translated: CASSFGGTNSPLHF. J is TRBJ1-6 and V is TRBV19; D perhaps matches TRBD1 (5 bases). Trimming removed 6 bases at V and 7 bases at J, with 13 bases between. Germline loops: CDR1 LNHDA, CDR2 SQIVND (reference sequence). The length of the CDR3 is 14 residues.